This paragraph reports one T cell receptor (beta chain). Profiled with immunoSEQ multiplex PCR; TCRdb holds only in-frame clones, not every one. The sample records tens of thousands of clones, roughly 77% being singletons. These data belong to a study of neoadjuvant anti-PD-1 for oral cavity cancer. Trimming stripped 6 bases from V and 7 bases from J, with 18 bases between. Germline V lookup: CDR1 SNHLY, CDR2 FYNNEI. This CDR3 comprises 15 residues. Time point indicated: after neoadjuvant nivolumab, at surgical resection. The sequences come from PBMCs, collected after nivolumab (anti-PD-1) treatment. This chain joins TRBV2 and TRBJ1-4; D call uncertain. This receptor was identified in a person between 40 and 79 years old with oral cavity squamous cell carcinoma. The CDR3: CASRPTTHGSEKLFF. CDR3 nucleotide sequence: TGTGCCAGCAGGCCGACGACACACGGGAGTGAAAAACTGTTTTTT.